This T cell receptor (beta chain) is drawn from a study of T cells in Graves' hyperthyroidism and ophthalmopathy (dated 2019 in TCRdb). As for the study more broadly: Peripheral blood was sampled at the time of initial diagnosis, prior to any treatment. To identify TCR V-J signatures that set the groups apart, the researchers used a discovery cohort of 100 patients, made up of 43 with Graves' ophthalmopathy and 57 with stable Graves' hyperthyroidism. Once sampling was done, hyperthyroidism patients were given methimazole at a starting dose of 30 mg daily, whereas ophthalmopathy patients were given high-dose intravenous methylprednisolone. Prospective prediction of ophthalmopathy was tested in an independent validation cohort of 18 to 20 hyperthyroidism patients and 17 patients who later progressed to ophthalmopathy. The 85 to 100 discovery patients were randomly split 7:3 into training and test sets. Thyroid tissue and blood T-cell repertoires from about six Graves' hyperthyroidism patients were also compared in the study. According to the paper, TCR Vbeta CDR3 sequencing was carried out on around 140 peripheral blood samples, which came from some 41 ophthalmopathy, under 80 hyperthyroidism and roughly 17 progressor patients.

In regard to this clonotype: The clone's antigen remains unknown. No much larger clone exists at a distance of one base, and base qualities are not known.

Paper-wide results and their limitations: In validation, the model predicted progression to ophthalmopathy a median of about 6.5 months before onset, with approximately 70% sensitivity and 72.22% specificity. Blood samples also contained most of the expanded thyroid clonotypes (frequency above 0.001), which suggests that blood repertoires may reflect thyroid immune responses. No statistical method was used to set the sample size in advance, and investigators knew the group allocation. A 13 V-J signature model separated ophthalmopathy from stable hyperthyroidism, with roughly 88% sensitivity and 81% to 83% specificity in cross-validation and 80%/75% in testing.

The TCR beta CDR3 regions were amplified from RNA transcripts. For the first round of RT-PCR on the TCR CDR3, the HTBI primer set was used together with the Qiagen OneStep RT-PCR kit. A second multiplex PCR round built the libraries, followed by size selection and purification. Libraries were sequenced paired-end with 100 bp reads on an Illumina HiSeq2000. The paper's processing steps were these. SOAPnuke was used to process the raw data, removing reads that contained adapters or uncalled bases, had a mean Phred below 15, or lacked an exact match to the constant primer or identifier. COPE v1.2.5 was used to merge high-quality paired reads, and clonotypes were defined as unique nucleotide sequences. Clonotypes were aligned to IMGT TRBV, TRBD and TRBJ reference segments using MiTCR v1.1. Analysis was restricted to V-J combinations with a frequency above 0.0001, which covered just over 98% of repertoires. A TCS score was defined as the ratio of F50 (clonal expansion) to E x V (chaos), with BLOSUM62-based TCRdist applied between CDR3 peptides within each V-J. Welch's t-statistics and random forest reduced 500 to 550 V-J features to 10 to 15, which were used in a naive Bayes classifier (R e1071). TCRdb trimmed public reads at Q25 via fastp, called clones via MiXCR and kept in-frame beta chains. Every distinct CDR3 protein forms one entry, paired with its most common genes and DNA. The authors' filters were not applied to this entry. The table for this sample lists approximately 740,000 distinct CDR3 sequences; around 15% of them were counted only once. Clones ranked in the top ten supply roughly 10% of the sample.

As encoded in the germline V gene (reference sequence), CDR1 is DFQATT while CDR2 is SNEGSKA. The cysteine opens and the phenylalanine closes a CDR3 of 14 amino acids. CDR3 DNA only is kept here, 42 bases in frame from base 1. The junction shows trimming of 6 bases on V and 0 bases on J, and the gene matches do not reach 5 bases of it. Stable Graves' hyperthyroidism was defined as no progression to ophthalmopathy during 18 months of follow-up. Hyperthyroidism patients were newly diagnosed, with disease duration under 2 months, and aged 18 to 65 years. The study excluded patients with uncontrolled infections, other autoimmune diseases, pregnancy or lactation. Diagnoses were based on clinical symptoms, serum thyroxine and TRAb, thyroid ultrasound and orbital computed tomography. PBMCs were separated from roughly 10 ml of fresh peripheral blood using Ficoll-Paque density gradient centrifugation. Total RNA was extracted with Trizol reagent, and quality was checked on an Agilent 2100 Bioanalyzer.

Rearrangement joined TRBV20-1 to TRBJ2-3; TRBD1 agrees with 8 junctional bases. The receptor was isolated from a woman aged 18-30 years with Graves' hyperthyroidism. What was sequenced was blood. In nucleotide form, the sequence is TGCAGTGCAAAACAGGGGGGTAGCACAGATACGCAGTATTTT. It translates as CSAKQGGSTDTQYF.